The rows below give T cell receptor beta chains drawn from one sample of a study of patients and donors after allogeneic stem cell transplantation. TCRdb itself ran the RT-PCR reads through MiXCR, one entry per CDR3 protein. There are 8,000 to 10,000 distinct CDR3 sequences in the sample; around 5.9% occur only once, and roughly a quarter lies in the top ten. Sequencing was carried out using blood, either unsorted or a sorted T cell fraction (not recorded which). These receptors came from a human donor who was either an allogeneic HSCT recipient or a stem cell or donor lymphocyte infusion donor (not recorded which). It is not recorded whose cells these are; they may come from a transplant donor. The CDR3 runs from the conserved cysteine through the conserved F or W. Each record gives: D gene, J gene, clone size, V gene, CDR3 protein, CDR3 DNA. A D gene is named only where the DNA matches it firmly. Clone sizes are given selectively: once, few, many, or a class where the clone is expanded.

D gene: TRBD2; J gene: TRBJ2-3; clone size: -; V gene: TRBV15; CDR3 protein: CATSGSGTSRSDTQYF; CDR3 DNA: TGTGCCACCAGTGGGTCCGGGACTAGCCGTTCAGATACGCAGTATTTT
D gene: TRBD2; J gene: TRBJ2-2; clone size: -; V gene: TRBV14; CDR3 protein: CASSQDLIGRAANTGELFF; CDR3 DNA: TGTGCCAGCAGCCAAGATCTGATCGGGAGGGCCGCGAACACCGGGGAGCTGTTTTTT
D gene: -; J gene: TRBJ2-3; clone size: many; V gene: TRBV12-3/TRBV12-4; CDR3 protein: CASTTTTGGRADTQYF; CDR3 DNA: TGTGCCAGCACTACTACCACCGGGGGCCGGGCAGATACGCAGTATTTT
D gene: -; J gene: TRBJ2-1; clone size: -; V gene: TRBV4-3; CDR3 protein: CASSQVGGDEQFF; CDR3 DNA: TGCGCCAGCAGCCAAGTGGGGGGTGATGAGCAGTTCTTC
D gene: -; J gene: TRBJ2-1; clone size: few; V gene: TRBV6-2/TRBV6-3; CDR3 protein: CASTTVFNEQFF; CDR3 DNA: TGTGCCAGCACCACAGTCTTCAATGAGCAGTTCTTC
D gene: -; J gene: TRBJ1-6; clone size: -; V gene: TRBV19; CDR3 protein: CASSPSRVSSYNSPLHF; CDR3 DNA: TGTGCCAGTAGTCCAAGCCGGGTCAGCTCCTATAATTCACCCCTCCACTTT
D gene: TRBD2; J gene: TRBJ2-7; clone size: many; V gene: TRBV14; CDR3 protein: CASSRLAGVSYEQYF; CDR3 DNA: TGTGCCAGCAGCCGGCTAGCGGGAGTATCCTACGAGCAGTACTTC
D gene: -; J gene: TRBJ2-3; clone size: many; V gene: TRBV5-1; CDR3 protein: CASSFESYSTDTQYF; CDR3 DNA: TGCGCCAGCAGCTTCGAGTCCTACAGCACAGATACGCAGTATTTT
D gene: -; J gene: TRBJ2-7; clone size: -; V gene: TRBV20-1; CDR3 protein: CSAPGQPYEQYF; CDR3 DNA: TGCAGTGCTCCGGGCCAACCCTACGAGCAGTACTTC
D gene: TRBD2; J gene: TRBJ2-2; clone size: many; V gene: TRBV5-6; CDR3 protein: CASSRPTSGNTGELFF; CDR3 DNA: TGTGCCAGCAGCCGCCCGACTAGCGGAAACACCGGGGAGCTGTTTTTT
D gene: -; J gene: TRBJ2-7; clone size: -; V gene: TRBV20-1; CDR3 protein: CSAIKPGRLVYEQYF; CDR3 DNA: TGCAGTGCTATAAAGCCGGGACGCTTAGTCTACGAGCAGTACTTC
D gene: -; J gene: TRBJ2-7; clone size: many; V gene: TRBV25-1; CDR3 protein: CASRGTLWYEQYF; CDR3 DNA: TGTGCCAGCCGGGGTACCCTTTGGTACGAGCAGTACTTC
D gene: TRBD2; J gene: TRBJ2-7; clone size: few; V gene: TRBV5-1; CDR3 protein: CASSLGLAGDEQYF; CDR3 DNA: TGCGCCAGCAGCTTGGGGCTAGCGGGAGACGAGCAGTACTTC
D gene: -; J gene: TRBJ2-5; clone size: many; V gene: TRBV18; CDR3 protein: CASSPDGVTREGTQYF; CDR3 DNA: TGTGCCAGCTCACCAGACGGGGTCACGAGGGAAGGGACCCAGTACTTC
D gene: TRBD1; J gene: TRBJ2-2; clone size: few; V gene: TRBV6-5; CDR3 protein: CASSYSTTGALNTGELFF; CDR3 DNA: TGTGCCAGCAGTTACTCAACCACAGGGGCCCTGAACACCGGGGAGCTGTTTTTT
D gene: TRBD1; J gene: TRBJ1-5; clone size: many; V gene: TRBV4-3; CDR3 protein: CASSLGQGGQPQHF; CDR3 DNA: TGCGCCAGCAGCCTCGGACAGGGCGGTCAGCCCCAGCATTTT
D gene: TRBD1; J gene: TRBJ2-7; clone size: many; V gene: TRBV28; CDR3 protein: CASVKGAKEQYF; CDR3 DNA: TGTGCCAGCGTTAAGGGGGCAAAAGAGCAGTACTTC
D gene: TRBD2; J gene: TRBJ2-5; clone size: many; V gene: TRBV27; CDR3 protein: CASSPRDYVGETQYF; CDR3 DNA: TGTGCCAGCAGTCCGCGGGACTATGTTGGGGAGACCCAGTACTTC
D gene: -; J gene: TRBJ2-7; clone size: many; V gene: TRBV19; CDR3 protein: CASSSRPLDEQYF; CDR3 DNA: TGTGCCAGTAGTTCTCGCCCACTGGACGAGCAGTACTTC
D gene: -; J gene: TRBJ1-3; clone size: many; V gene: TRBV12-3/TRBV12-4; CDR3 protein: CASGGVEGNTIYF; CDR3 DNA: TGTGCCAGCGGGGGAGTGGAGGGAAACACCATATATTTT
D gene: -; J gene: TRBJ2-2; clone size: -; V gene: TRBV7-9; CDR3 protein: CASSPGGGGTGELFF; CDR3 DNA: TGTGCCAGCAGCCCAGGAGGGGGTGGCACCGGGGAGCTGTTTTTT
D gene: -; J gene: TRBJ2-5; clone size: medium-sized; V gene: TRBV4-3; CDR3 protein: CASSQFGQGGETQYF; CDR3 DNA: TGCGCCAGCAGCCAGTTCGGTCAGGGGGGAGAGACCCAGTACTTC
D gene: TRBD1; J gene: TRBJ1-4; clone size: many; V gene: TRBV12-3/TRBV12-4; CDR3 protein: CASSLDRGLGEKLFF; CDR3 DNA: TGTGCCAGCAGTTTAGACAGGGGCCTAGGTGAAAAACTGTTTTTT
D gene: TRBD2; J gene: TRBJ2-1; clone size: few; V gene: TRBV6-2/TRBV6-3; CDR3 protein: CASSYRGEGSYNEQFF; CDR3 DNA: TGTGCCAGCAGTTACCGGGGGGAGGGCTCGTACAATGAGCAGTTCTTC
D gene: TRBD2; J gene: TRBJ2-7; clone size: -; V gene: TRBV20-1; CDR3 protein: CSARVQWSGTSPYEQYF; CDR3 DNA: TGCAGTGCTAGAGTACAATGGAGCGGGACTAGTCCCTACGAGCAGTACTTC
D gene: -; J gene: TRBJ2-7; clone size: many; V gene: TRBV6-2/TRBV6-3; CDR3 protein: CASSPFTSEQYF; CDR3 DNA: TGTGCCAGCAGCCCCTTCACCTCCGAGCAGTACTTC
D gene: TRBD2; J gene: TRBJ2-7; clone size: few; V gene: TRBV2; CDR3 protein: CASSERPGEGAEQYF; CDR3 DNA: TGTGCCAGCAGTGAAAGGCCGGGGGAGGGCGCCGAGCAGTACTTC
D gene: -; J gene: TRBJ1-3; clone size: many; V gene: TRBV27; CDR3 protein: CASSPQGSGNTIYF; CDR3 DNA: TGTGCCAGCAGTCCCCAAGGCTCTGGAAACACCATATATTTT
D gene: TRBD1; J gene: TRBJ2-3; clone size: many; V gene: TRBV20-1; CDR3 protein: CSAAYRDSQFGTQYF; CDR3 DNA: TGCAGTGCTGCATACCGGGACAGTCAGTTTGGTACGCAGTATTTT
D gene: TRBD1; J gene: TRBJ1-1; clone size: -; V gene: TRBV18; CDR3 protein: CASSPDGQGEAFF; CDR3 DNA: TGTGCCAGCTCACCGGATGGACAGGGGGAGGCTTTCTTT
D gene: TRBD2; J gene: TRBJ2-2; clone size: many; V gene: TRBV19; CDR3 protein: CASNSLGLQNTGELFF; CDR3 DNA: TGTGCCAGTAATAGTCTGGGACTACAGAACACCGGGGAGCTGTTTTTT
D gene: -; J gene: TRBJ2-5; clone size: large; V gene: TRBV7-9; CDR3 protein: CASSLGAQETQYF; CDR3 DNA: TGTGCCAGCAGCTTAGGAGCTCAGGAGACCCAGTACTTC
D gene: TRBD2; J gene: TRBJ2-2; clone size: -; V gene: TRBV4-3; CDR3 protein: CASSQDRALAGSTGELFF; CDR3 DNA: TGCGCCAGCAGCCAAGATCGGGCGCTAGCGGGAAGCACCGGGGAGCTGTTTTTT
D gene: -; J gene: TRBJ2-7; clone size: -; V gene: TRBV5-1; CDR3 protein: CASSLGNEQYF; CDR3 DNA: TGCGCCAGCAGCTTGGGGAACGAGCAGTACTTC
D gene: -; J gene: TRBJ2-1; clone size: -; V gene: TRBV11-3; CDR3 protein: CASSLVSGSYNEQFF; CDR3 DNA: TGTGCCAGCAGCTTAGTCAGCGGCTCCTACAATGAGCAGTTCTTC
D gene: TRBD2; J gene: TRBJ2-1; clone size: few; V gene: TRBV7-3; CDR3 protein: CASSFAGLANNEQFF; CDR3 DNA: TGTGCCAGCAGCTTTGCAGGACTAGCGAACAATGAGCAGTTCTTC
D gene: TRBD1; J gene: TRBJ1-5; clone size: many; V gene: TRBV12-3/TRBV12-4; CDR3 protein: CASSSGQGGDQPQHF; CDR3 DNA: TGTGCCAGCAGCTCGGGACAGGGAGGGGATCAGCCCCAGCATTTT
D gene: -; J gene: TRBJ1-2; clone size: many; V gene: TRBV27; CDR3 protein: CASSLRAGNGYTF; CDR3 DNA: TGTGCCAGCAGCTTACGGGCAGGGAATGGCTACACCTTC
D gene: -; J gene: TRBJ1-5; clone size: many; V gene: TRBV7-8; CDR3 protein: CASSPDYSNQPQHF; CDR3 DNA: TGTGCCAGCAGCCCAGATTATAGCAATCAGCCCCAGCATTTT
D gene: TRBD2; J gene: TRBJ2-7; clone size: -; V gene: TRBV27; CDR3 protein: CASRAAGRAYYEQYF; CDR3 DNA: TGTGCCAGCAGGGCGGCAGGGAGGGCCTACTACGAGCAGTACTTC
D gene: -; J gene: TRBJ1-1; clone size: many; V gene: TRBV29-1; CDR3 protein: CSVEGQGGTEAFF; CDR3 DNA: TGCAGCGTTGAAGGGCAAGGGGGCACTGAAGCTTTCTTT
D gene: -; J gene: TRBJ1-1; clone size: medium-sized; V gene: TRBV7-6; CDR3 protein: CASSSGRQNTEAFF; CDR3 DNA: TGTGCCAGCAGCTCTGGACGGCAGAACACTGAAGCTTTCTTT
D gene: -; J gene: TRBJ2-3; clone size: -; V gene: TRBV6-2/TRBV6-3; CDR3 protein: CASNMGADTQYF; CDR3 DNA: TGTGCCAGCAATATGGGGGCAGATACGCAGTATTTT
D gene: TRBD2; J gene: TRBJ2-1; clone size: few; V gene: TRBV6-5; CDR3 protein: CASSRSGTSGLEQFF; CDR3 DNA: TGTGCCAGCAGCCGATCCGGGACTAGCGGATTGGAGCAGTTCTTC